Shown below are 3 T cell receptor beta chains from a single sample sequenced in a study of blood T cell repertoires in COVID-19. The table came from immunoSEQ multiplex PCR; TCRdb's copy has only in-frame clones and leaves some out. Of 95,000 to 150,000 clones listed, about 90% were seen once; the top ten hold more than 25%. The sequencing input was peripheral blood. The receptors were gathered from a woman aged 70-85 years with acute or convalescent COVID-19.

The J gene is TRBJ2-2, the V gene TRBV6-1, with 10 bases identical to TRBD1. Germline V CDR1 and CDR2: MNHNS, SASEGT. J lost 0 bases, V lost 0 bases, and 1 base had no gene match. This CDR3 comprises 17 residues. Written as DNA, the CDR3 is TGTGCCAGCAGTGAAGCGGGGACAGGGGCGAACACCGGGGAGCTGTTTTTT. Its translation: CASSEAGTGANTGELFF.

The CDR3 coding sequence is TGTGCCAGCAGCTGGACCGGGGTAGGTCAGCCCCAGCATTTT. It codes for CASSWTGVGQPQHF. V and J are TRBV6-2 or TRBV6-3 and TRBJ1-5; no clear D. Per germline, CDR1 MNHEY and CDR2 SVGEGT. The CDR3 runs to 14 residues. Trimming left V 6 bases short and J 6 bases short, with 15 bases between.

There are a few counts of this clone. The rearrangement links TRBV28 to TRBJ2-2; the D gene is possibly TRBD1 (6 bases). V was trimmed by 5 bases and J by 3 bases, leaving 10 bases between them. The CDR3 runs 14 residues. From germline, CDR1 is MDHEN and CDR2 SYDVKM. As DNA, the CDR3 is TGTGCCAGCAGTCCAGGGGTCTACACCGGGGAGCTGTTTTTT. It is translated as CASSPGVYTGELFF.